The sequence of this TCR beta chain was determined in a study of T cells in narcolepsy. CDR1 and CDR2 from the germline V gene are SGHAT and FQNNGV. The CDR3 is 15 amino acids. Trimming left V 5 bases short and J 3 bases short, with 17 bases between. Sequencing was performed with immunoSEQ multiplex PCR; in TCRdb, only in-frame clones are kept and a portion is missing. Of under 35,000 clones listed, around 87% were seen once; the top ten hold more than 0.75%. The source is a human donor in good health. The sample comprised memory (CD45RA-) CD4+ T cells from blood. The rearrangement joins TRBV11-2 to TRBJ2-7; a possible D gene is TRBD1 (6 bases). DNA of the CDR3: TGTGCCAGCAGCACAATACAGGGAAACCTCTACGAGCAGTACTTC. This translates into CASSTIQGNLYEQYF.